This T cell receptor (beta chain) stems from a study of cytomegalovirus exposure and HLA in healthy donors. Study outcomes and limitations: HLA alleles showed associations with 16,951 TCR beta sequences in a later analysis, at a 0.05 false discovery rate. Overall, 164 TCR beta chains were annotated as cytomegalovirus-associated.

The study ran its PCR with 60 Vbeta and 13 Jbeta primers. Clones were read by immunoSEQ multiplex PCR, and TCRdb kept only the in-frame ones, dropping some. The sample contains about 120,000 clones, more than 65% of which appear only once. The CDR3 runs to 17 residues. V lost 0 bases to trimming and J lost 1 base, with 16 bases between them. Germline CDR1 SGDLS, CDR2 YYNGEE. Points on this clone: What it binds is unknown.

The clonotype was recovered from a man younger than 35 in good health and CMV-seropositive. The V and J genes are TRBV9 and TRBJ1-1, with D possibly TRBD1 on 5 matching bases. The sample taken for sequencing was PBMCs. In DNA, the CDR3 is TGTGCCAGCAGCGTAGCCCCACCGGGGAGGGGGAACACTGAAGCTTTCTTT. Protein product: CASSVAPPGRGNTEAFF.